The source of this T cell receptor beta chain is a study of shared clonotypes between healthy human individuals. Study background: Donors consisted of two women and three men between 18 and 49.

In the case of this clone: Its specificity is unknown.

V shed 2 bases, J shed 2 bases, and the junction held 2 bases outside the gene matches. The germline gives CDR1 SGDLS, CDR2 YYNGEE. The CDR3 has 15 residues. Whole-study results and caveats: The authors expected sequencing depth to affect clonotype sharing among donors.

Once extracted for a subset, genomic DNA was divided evenly among several immunoSEQ plates. Generated by immunoSEQ multiplex PCR, the TCRdb table keeps only in-frame clones and is missing some. This sample has about 460,000 clones, with more than 70% found just once. This receptor was obtained from a woman aged 40 to 50 in good health. Some clones in this sample may be carry-over from other donors' samples. The V and J genes are TRBV9 and TRBJ2-3, with 10 bases matching TRBD2. The sample consisted of PBMCs. In DNA, the CDR3 is TGTGCCAGCAGCGTTAGCGGGAGGACCACAGATACGCAGTATTTT. Encoded protein: CASSVSGRTTDTQYF.